A single sample gave rise to the 5 T cell receptor beta chains below, sequenced in a study of cytomegalovirus exposure and HLA in healthy donors. Primers: 60 Vbeta forward and 13 Jbeta reverse. TCRdb's table, derived via immunoSEQ multiplex PCR, lists solely in-frame clones and lacks some. The table has 150,000 to 200,000 clones, 70% to 90% seen once; the top ten hold about 2.3%. Sequences were obtained from PBMCs. The receptors come from a young woman in good health and CMV-seronegative.

V is TRBV7-9 and J is TRBJ1-1; no firm D call. The germline gives CDR1 SEHNR, CDR2 FQNEAQ (reference sequence). This CDR3 is 16 amino acids long. The CDR3 reads CSKTEFWILLGTEAFF. The CDR3 DNA reads TGTTCCAAGACGGAGTTTTGGATTTTGCTTGGCACTGAAGCTTTCTTT.

The chain has TRBV7-2 and TRBJ2-3; 13 bases match TRBD2. CDR3 length equals 18 residues. Germline V gene data show CDR1 as SGHTA and CDR2 as FQGNSA. The junction had 9 bases not matched to a gene; V was cut back by 2 bases and J by 4 bases. CDR3 DNA sequence: TGTGCCAGCAGCTTAACGGGGACTAGCGGGATTGGCCCAGATACGCAGTATTTT. As protein: CASSLTGTSGIGPDTQYF.

The gene calls are TRBV7-8 and TRBJ2-1; D is perhaps TRBD2 (5 bases). Per the germline V gene, CDR1 is SGHVS and CDR2 is FQNEAQ. V lost 0 bases, J lost 4 bases, and 13 bases lay in between. The CDR3 has 16 amino acids. The CDR3 reads CASSLAFWESYNEQFF. The CDR3 nucleotides read TGTGCCAGCAGCTTAGCCTTCTGGGAGTCGTACAATGAGCAGTTCTTC.

The V call is TRBV4-3, the J call TRBJ1-2; the D gene is possibly TRBD1 (5 bases). CDR3 length equals 16 residues. Deletions cut 2 bases from V and 0 bases from J, with 13 bases between. Germline CDR1 is LGHNA and CDR2 is YSLEER. Here the CDR3 reads CASSQNGAVSNYGYTF. Here the CDR3 DNA reads TGCGCCAGCAGCCAAAATGGGGCAGTGTCTAACTATGGCTACACCTTC.

This clone has a handful of counts. The V and J genes are TRBV5-4 and TRBJ1-2, with TRBD1 matching over 7 bases. Germline trimming cut 3 bases from V and 0 bases from J; bases unmatched to any gene: 8. CDR1 SGHNT and CDR2 YYREEE come from the germline V gene (reference sequence). This CDR3 has 16 amino acids. CDR3 nucleotide sequence: TGTGCCAGCAGCTCACCCTCCGGGACAGCTAACTATGGCTACACCTTC. Protein product: CASSSPSGTANYGYTF.